Here is one TCR beta chain with its context. The target of this receptor is not known. No quality values exist for individual bases; no much larger clone is one base distant. Libraries were prepared through the immunoSEQ multiplex PCR assay. A mixture of 60 forward primers for TCR Vbeta segments and 13 reverse primers for TCR Jbeta segments was used in the multiplex PCR. Amplification of the CDR3 region of rearranged TCR beta genes was performed with a multiplex PCR assay on genomic DNA. The Illumina HiSeq System was used to sequence the amplified TCR beta libraries as 87-base-pair reads. On the authors' methods: In a later analysis, roughly 80 million unique TCR beta chains were counted across the approximately 640 repertoires, and about 10 million of these chains were shared by at least two donors. A nearest-neighbor algorithm error-corrected the raw reads and collapsed the reads into unique sequences, merging closely related sequences to remove PCR and sequencing errors. CDR3 sequences were aligned to IMGT reference sequences to assign V, D and J gene segments. For a sequence to be retained, a match of at least six nucleotides was required to both a V gene segment and a J gene segment. Rearrangements were called productive when the CDR3 lacked stop codons and stayed in frame with V and J; all others were non-productive. Following IMGT convention, CDR3 was defined as the stretch from the second conserved V-encoded cysteine to the conserved J-encoded phenylalanine. In an earlier analysis of approximately 590 of the donors, sequences lacking an unambiguous match to a single V gene segment were excluded. An earlier analysis of fewer than 650 of the donors classified V segments as functional when productive rearrangements were above 56.7% and as segregating when the standard deviation between donors was above 5%. A statistical classification framework was developed to diagnose cytomegalovirus status using the catalog of TCR beta chain sequences. In a later analysis, V and J genes were assigned by comparing TCR nucleotide sequences against IMGT/GENE-DB human TR gene sequences. A later analysis assigned CDR3 sequences and most-parsimonious VDJ recombination scenarios with the TCRdist pipeline. In a later analysis, each TCR beta chain was defined by its CDR3 amino acid sequence together with its V-gene family, and reads lacking a unique V-gene family were excluded. In a later analysis, some 600 highly shared, low-generation-probability nucleotide sequences were removed to address suspected cross-contamination and a sequencing artifact. For each public chain, a later analysis derived a clonal expansion index from normalized ranks of inferred template counts within each repertoire. In a later analysis, generation probabilities were computed with a VDJ recombination model fitted to out-of-frame rearrangements, and the resulting probabilities were checked against IGoR. A later analysis scored TCR-TCR, TCR-HLA and TCR-CMV co-occurrence with hypergeometric tests, applying a repertoire-size bias correction to TCR pairs. In a later analysis, false discovery rates were estimated by permuting HLA or CMV assignments 20 times. In a later analysis, co-occurring TCRs were grouped using DBSCAN, and TCRdist sequence similarity was added for clustering within HLA-allele-positive subsets. Co-occurrence clustering excluded repertoires with fewer than 30,000 or more than 120,000 public chains, plus five with anomalous nucleotide sharing. The immuneACCESS repertoire file appears here via TCRdb, limited to in-frame rearrangements. These files lack a portion of the clones; in checked studies, under half of the deficit traces to unresolved V genes, and the cause of the others is not known. V and J calls and clone size are copied from that table; D and trimming were computed from the DNA. In all, the sample holds 130,000 or so clones, and almost 85% of those were seen once. Jointly, the top ten make up about 3.4% of the sample.

The cohort was made up of approximately 670 healthy bone marrow donors. At the time of sampling, every cohort member was nominally healthy, though immune exposures that went unrecorded were likely present. The donor tested CMV seropositive, placing the donor among the roughly 300 seropositive members of the cohort. A peripheral blood sample was collected from each donor, and TCR beta sequencing was performed on peripheral blood mononuclear cells. Genomic DNA was extracted from the blood cell samples with the Qiagen DNeasy Blood Extraction Kit. V gives up 1 base and J gives up 1 base, and the segment between their germline ends measures 8 bases. As encoded in the germline V gene, CDR1 is SGHVS while CDR2 is FNYEAQ. From the cysteine through the phenylalanine, the CDR3 covers 16 amino acids. Just CDR3 DNA is preserved here, 48 bases in frame from base 1. The data belong to a study of cytomegalovirus exposure and HLA in healthy donors listed by TCRdb under 2017. Concerning the study at large: An earlier analysis of 587 of the donors reported 276 Gb of sequence data and roughly 120 million unique TCR beta sequences obtained from some 200 million T cells. An early release covering roughly 580 HLA-typed donors comprised 250 to 350 gigabases of sequencing data and approximately 85 million unique TCR sequences. Of the roughly 400 genotyped donors, around 81% fell in the genetic ancestry cluster associated with self-reported Caucasian donors. The study aimed to test whether signatures of past pathogen exposure could be identified by cataloging public T cell receptors. Using immunosequencing, the study profiled T cell repertoires from about 650 subjects and related those repertoires to cytomegalovirus serostatus. A separate validation cohort of approximately 120 different subjects was used in addition to the approximately 670-subject first cohort. To predict cytomegalovirus infection status, the study combined high-throughput TCR immunosequencing, statistical association of individual TCRs with disease status, and machine learning. To study patterns of TCR occurrence, a later analysis re-analyzed previously published TCR beta repertoires from 700 or so donors and added high-resolution HLA genotyping. The later analysis used no new phenotypic data to find candidate immune exposures, relying instead on TCR beta sequences and their occurrence across donors. An earlier analysis of 587 of the donors applied high-throughput TCR beta sequencing to assess whether each TCR beta V gene segment acted as functional or pseudogenic. Alongside the repertoire data, information on donor age, sex, ethnicity and CMV serostatus was compiled. A later genetic analysis took genome-wide SNP genotypes for 398 of the 666 donors and used that subset as a discovery cohort. All discovery cohort repertoires had been generated using a single sequencing platform. HLA typing included class I and class II loci at four-digit resolution. Typing coverage varied by locus: roughly 620-630 donors for A, B, C, DRB1 and DQB1; more than 500 for DQA1; 600 to 610 for DPA1; around 490 for DPB1. Because of strong linkage in the cohort, four or five DR-DQ haplotypes were treated as single units for association and clustering. Among around 400 genotyped donors of the cohort, an average of approximately 220,000 unique TCR beta nucleotide sequences was sequenced per donor, of which approximately 18% were non-productive. Results and caveats for the whole study, not just this receptor: HLA typing was unavailable for some donors at each locus, so association tests used only the typed subset. The study gave a list of more than 150 TCR beta chains associated with cytomegalovirus. Cytomegalovirus status was reported to be diagnosed by the classifier with high specificity and sensitivity in both the original and validation cohorts. A group of highly shared sequence variants was considered likely to be a technical artifact of the sequencing pipeline. This cohort had only TCR beta chains sequenced, and the lack of alpha or paired-chain data limited which features could be detected. A further reported finding was that TCR beta sequences accurately predicted the HLA-A and HLA-B alleles for most subjects in the first cohort. A few of the identified cytomegalovirus-associated TCR beta chains were confirmed in vitro to be specific for cytomegalovirus antigens. Several of the top co-occurrence clusters appeared to be linked to parvovirus B19, influenza, CMV and Epstein-Barr virus, according to a later analysis. Correlated functional status among segregating V segments might be attributable to linkage disequilibrium, but an unknown experimental factor could not be ruled out. The authors suggested that the approach could potentially be generalized to other disease states and immunological phenotypes. A later genetic analysis reported fewer N-insertions in productive TCRs among donors in an Asian-associated ancestry cluster than the roughly 670-donor mean. An earlier analysis of some 590 of the donors showed that most TCR beta V segments appeared in productive rearrangements either about 87% or about 30% of the time, which broadly matched IMGT annotations. The 87-base-pair reads could not distinguish some IMGT-functional V segments, including TRBV6-2 and TRBV6-3, so those segments were excluded. The presence/absence analyses assumed that sequencing depth was roughly uniform across donors, and that assumption may not be true. According to a later analysis, TCR association rates differed among HLA loci, with DRB1 alleles showing the most associated TCRs and HLA-C alleles showing the fewest. V-gene and J-gene trimming of TCR beta chains was associated with a missense DCLRE1C variant in a later genetic analysis, and the association was replicated in an independent cohort. According to a later analysis, most CMV-associated TCR beta chains appeared to be HLA-restricted, and the HLA associations seemed to be driven largely by CMV exposure. Specific HLA alleles were associated with roughly 16,000 TCR beta sequences at a false discovery rate of 0.05 in a later analysis. Compared with equally common non-associated chains, HLA-associated TCR beta chains in a later analysis were more clonally expanded and had lower generation probabilities. When HLA alleles, especially DR and DQ, strongly co-occurred, TCR associations were difficult to assign to individual alleles. Immune exposure information for the cohort was limited to CMV serostatus. The earlier analysis of a few hundred of the donors excluded some 15 rarely observed V segments, including chromosome 9 orphons, because counts were too low. Across donors, most TCR sequences were observed very rarely, whereas some public TCRs were present in many individuals.

Specimen: PBMCs. This TCR was sampled from a man aged 18 to 30 in good health and CMV-seropositive. The rearrangement combines TRBV7-6 with TRBJ2-6; no D segment can be confidently identified. CDR3 reads: CASSLVLTSGANVLTF. The base sequence is TGTGCCAGCAGCTTAGTTCTGACTTCTGGGGCCAACGTCCTGACTTTC.